The source of this T cell receptor beta chain is a study of OX40 agonist ivuxolimab in advanced cancers. Study as a whole: Patients took ivuxolimab, an agonistic anti-OX40 (CD134) antibody. Ivuxolimab was delivered to patients intravenously every 2 weeks at doses spanning 0.01 to 10 mg/kg. Males comprised roughly four fifths of the group, whose mean age was roughly 64 years (range about 20 to 90).

Germline trimming cut 4 bases from V and 3 bases from J; bases unmatched to any gene: 7. This CDR3 has 14 amino acids. Germline lookup yields CDR1 SGDLS and CDR2 YYNGEE. Clones were read by immunoSEQ multiplex PCR, and TCRdb kept only the in-frame ones, dropping some. The table lists around 77,000 clones, about 90% of them singletons. The chain carries TRBV9 and TRBJ2-7, with TRBD2 identical over 7 bases. The clonotype comes from an adult with an advanced solid tumor such as melanoma, head and neck, liver or kidney cancer. Sequenced material: CD4+ or CD8+ T cells sorted from blood, taken in a trial of the OX40 agonist ivuxolimab. CDR3 nucleotide sequence: TGTGCCAGCAGCCCCATACGGACTAGCTACGAGCAGTACTTC. Its protein product is CASSPIRTSYEQYF.